Sequencing of this T cell receptor (beta chain) was carried out in a study of regulatory T cells after allogeneic stem cell transplantation listed by TCRdb under 2018. Regarding the research as a whole: Patients were stratified according to whether acute graft-versus-host disease had developed within 100 days after stem cell transplantation. CD4+CD25+CD127- regulatory T cells were obtained from patient PBMCs by means of fluorescence-activated cell sorting. Conventional CD4+ T cells defined as CD4+CD25+/-CD127+ were also sorted and TCR-sequenced for comparison in the study. Between patients who did and did not develop acute graft-versus-host disease, the study compared the regulatory T-cell TCR repertoire following allogeneic stem cell transplantation. Results the study describes overall, beyond this receptor: Because of the small patient sample size, validation of the findings in a larger cohort was required. Conventional CD4+ T-cell repertoire diversity did not differ significantly between patients with and without graft-versus-host disease. Compared with patients who had graft-versus-host disease, patients without the disease had a regulatory T-cell TCR repertoire that was more focused and less diverse. Top 10 regulatory T-cell clones occupied a significantly larger repertoire share in non-GvHD patients, suggesting expansion of presumably allo-specific protective clones. No regulatory T-cell clones were found to be shared by all patients, and no significant correlation was observed between sorted cell numbers and the inverse Simpson index.

The instrument was an Illumina MiSeq. The SMARTer RACE cDNA Amplification kit was used to reverse transcribe the RNA, and the TCR beta CDR3 region was then amplified. The RNeasy Mini Kit was used to extract RNA from the sorted cells. Illumina paired-end sequencing was applied to the TCR beta amplicons. The published analysis was carried out like this. TCR repertoire analysis used MiXCR, VDJtools and the tcR R package. The inverse Simpson index was used to measure diversity, and clones were grouped as rare, small, medium or expanded based on each clone's proportion of the repertoire. The raw public data were reprocessed by TCRdb itself: fastp quality trimming at Q25, MiXCR clonotype calling, in-frame beta chains only. A single entry per CDR3 protein holds the most common genes and DNA from its merged rows. TCRdb's processing, not the authors' own work, is the source of the V and J calls. The table for this sample lists fewer than 5,500 distinct CDR3 sequences; around 97% of them were counted only once. The ten most abundant clones make up approximately 40% of the sample.

About this clonotype: Its antigen is not yet known. A read error may account for a junction end that differs from germline.

What the time point label conveys for this sample: 30 days after allogeneic hematopoietic stem cell transplantation. At 30 days after allogeneic hematopoietic stem cell transplantation, peripheral blood mononuclear cells were collected from the patients. Sequenced here: sorted CD4+ T cells from blood (whether regulatory or conventional is not recorded), sampled 30 days after allogeneic stem cell transplant. This clonotype was sampled from a human patient who had an allogeneic stem cell transplant, so the T cells may come from the graft donor.

The DNA is TGCTCCAGCGGCTGGAGAGTTGTGGAGACCCAGTACTTC. This sequence encodes CSSGWRVVETQYF. The V gene is TRBV5-1 and the J gene is TRBJ2-5, with TRBD2 as a weak D call on 5 bases. The CDR3 goes from the cysteine to the phenylalanine over 13 residues. Of all the DNA, just the CDR3 is kept, 39 bases in frame from base 1. Via the germline V gene, CDR1 is SGHRS and CDR2 YFSETQ.